Each of the 12 T cell receptor beta chains below was sequenced from the same sample in a study of blood T cell repertoires in COVID-19. Clones were sequenced by immunoSEQ multiplex PCR, and TCRdb holds only the in-frame ones, with some missing. This sample carries some 89,000 clones, 89% of them seen once, and the ten largest clones take roughly 2.1%. Source material: peripheral blood. All receptors come from a man in his forties or fifties with acute or convalescent COVID-19.

The chain carries TRBV28 and TRBJ1-1; D possibly corresponds to TRBD1 (5 bases). Germline-derived CDR1 and CDR2 are MDHEN and SYDVKM. This CDR3 region has 11 residues. V lost 4 bases and J 8 bases, leaving 8 bases between the germline ends. CDR3 nucleotides: TGTGCCAGCAGTTCCCACAGGGAAGCTTTCTTT. It encodes CASSSHREAFF. The variable domain in full, completed from reference TRBV28 and TRBJ1-1, reads DVKVTQSSRYLVKRTGEKVFLECVQDMDHENMFWYRQDPGLGLRLIYFSYDVKMKEKGDIPEGYSVSREKKERFSLILESASTNQTSMYLCASSSHREAFFGQGTRLTVV.

This clone has only one observation. The chain has TRBV5-4 and TRBJ1-3, with D perhaps TRBD1 (5 bases). The CDR3 contains 15 residues. Germline CDR1 is SGHNT and CDR2 is YYREEE (reference sequence). V was clipped by 4 bases and J by 0 bases, with 11 bases between them. The CDR3 DNA sequence: TGTGCCAGCAGCCTCTGGGGCATCTCTGGAAACACCATATATTTT. Translating it yields CASSLWGISGNTIYF.

The chain has TRBV3-1 (or the pseudogene TRBV3-2) and TRBJ1-5; 9 bases map to TRBD1. Per germline, CDR1 LGHDT and CDR2 YNNKEL (reference sequence). The CDR3 runs to 15 residues. V was pared by 4 bases and J by 3 bases, with 4 bases of the junction left unmatched. The CDR3 reads CASSPDRGNNQPQHF. DNA for the CDR3: TGTGCCAGCAGCCCGGACAGGGGAAACAATCAGCCCCAGCATTTT.

This chain connects TRBV18 to TRBJ2-1, with D perhaps matching TRBD2 (6 bases). The ends were cut back, 6 bases at V and 8 bases at J, with 26 bases in the middle. The CDR3 is made up of 17 amino acids. CDR1 KGHSH and CDR2 LQKENI come from the germline V gene. The CDR3 sequence: CASSTNSGGIHIYEQFF. In DNA, the CDR3 is TGTGCCAGCTCGACAAATTCCGGAGGGATACATATATATGAGCAGTTCTTC.

This clone showed up just a few times. The gene calls are TRBV6-5 and TRBJ2-3, with a weak D call TRBD1 (6 bases). Trimming took off 7 bases at V and 1 base at J, with 6 bases between the two ends. The CDR3 runs 12 residues. Germline CDR1 reads MNHEY; CDR2 reads SVGAGI. CDR3 amino acids: CASKGGTDTQYF. Here the CDR3 DNA reads TGTGCCAGCAAGGGGGGCACAGATACGCAGTATTTT.

This chain links TRBV18 with TRBJ1-2; D is unresolved. CDR1 is KGHSH and CDR2 is LQKENI in the germline V gene. This CDR3 region has 14 residues. Trimming took off 2 bases at V and 6 bases at J, with 13 bases between the two ends. CDR3 region: CASSPEPGVDGYTF. The CDR3 DNA reads as TGTGCCAGCTCACCAGAGCCCGGGGTAGATGGCTACACCTTC.

The V gene is TRBV19, the J gene TRBJ1-3; D is ambiguous. The germline V gene has CDR1 LNHDA and CDR2 SQIVND (reference sequence). The CDR3 runs to 14 residues. The V end lost 5 bases, the J end lost 0 bases, and 8 bases lay between the germline ends. The CDR3 here is CASSSAVSGNTIYF. CDR3 in DNA: TGTGCCAGTAGTTCCGCAGTCTCTGGAAACACCATATATTTT.

V is TRBV6-4 and J is TRBJ2-3; 8 nucleotides match TRBD1. V was clipped by 2 bases and J by 9 bases; unmatched bases: 1. CDR3 length equals 12 residues. CDR1 is MRHNA and CDR2 is SNTAGT in the germline V gene. Here the CDR3 reads CASSDGQGTQYF. DNA for the CDR3: TGTGCCAGCAGTGACGGACAGGGAACGCAGTATTTT.

This clone is medium-sized (0.01 to 0.1%) by share. The rearrangement uses TRBV15 and TRBJ2-1; 7 positions agree with TRBD2. The CDR3 consists of 15 residues. Looked up from germline, CDR1 is LNHNV and CDR2 is YYDKDF (reference sequence). V trimming: 0 bases; J trimming: 6 bases; junction bases outside the gene matches: 5. The CDR3 sequence is CATSREGGRSNEQFF. The CDR3 nucleotides read TGTGCCACCAGCAGAGAGGGCGGGAGATCCAATGAGCAGTTCTTC.

This clone was observed a few times. Here the CDR3 DNA reads TGTGCCAGCAGTCGGGGGGGCGGATACGAGCAGTACGTC. Its protein is CASSRGGGYEQYV. The chain uses TRBV6-5 and TRBJ2-7, with 8 bases identical to TRBD2. J was trimmed by 4 bases and V by 5 bases; bases with no gene match: 4. CDR1 is MNHEY, CDR2 SVGAGI, per germline. This CDR3 region has 13 residues.

The chain combines TRBV7-2 with TRBJ1-5; 10 nucleotides match TRBD1. CDR3 length: 14 residues. V shed 5 bases, J shed 9 bases, and the junction held 7 bases outside the gene matches. Germline CDR1 and CDR2: SGHTA and FQGNSA. The CDR3 region is CASSPDRGVRPQHF. The CDR3 nucleotides are TGTGCCAGCAGCCCGGACAGGGGGGTGAGGCCCCAGCATTTT. The full variable domain, in which reference TRBV7-2 and TRBJ1-5 provide the parts outside the CDR3, is GAGVSQSPSNKVTEKGKDVELRCDPISGHTALYWYRQSLGQGLEFLIYFQGNSAPDKSGLPSDRFSAERTGGSVSTLTIQRTQQEDSAVYLCASSPDRGVRPQHFGDGTRLSIL.

The chain recombines TRBV2 with TRBJ1-2; 7 nucleotides line up with TRBD1. V lost 8 bases to trimming and J lost 4 bases; unmatched junction nucleotides: 7. Germline V gene data show CDR1 as SNHLY and CDR2 as FYNNEI. The CDR3 contains 13 residues. The CDR3 DNA reads TGTGCCAGCTCAACCGGGACAGTCTATGGCTACACCTTC. Translated: CASSTGTVYGYTF.